The 26 T cell receptor beta chains given below trace back to one sample, sequenced in a study of CD8+CD57+ T cells in acquired aplastic anemia. Those patients picked for sequencing had displayed CD8+CD57+ cell expansion on flow cytometry. Genomic DNA constituted the template upon which TCR beta VDJ and CDR3 profiling was performed. One entry per CDR3 protein results from TCRdb running MiXCR on the reads. Among around 500,000 distinct CDR3 sequences listed, around 32% were seen once. Sequenced input: sorted CD4+, CD8+, or CD8+CD57+ T cells (not recorded which) from PBMCs. Source of these receptors: a human donor with aplastic anemia.

This clonotype has at least ten counts. The rearrangement links TRBV7-2 to TRBJ1-2; 9 bases match TRBD1. V shed 5 bases and J 4 bases; nucleotides not matched to a gene: 8. Germline loops: CDR1 SGHTA, CDR2 FQGNSA. The CDR3 length is 15 residues. The CDR3, as DNA: TGTGCCAGCAGCCCCAATAGGGGACAGGGCTATGGCTACACCTTC. Protein sequence: CASSPNRGQGYGYTF.

This clonotype came up a few times. One junction end does not reproduce the germline sequence, and a read error may be involved. The rearrangement links TRBV30 to TRBJ1-4; D unresolved. The CDR3 runs 11 residues. In germline, CDR1 is GTSNPN, CDR2 SVGIG (reference sequence). CDR3 sequence (DNA): TGTGCCTGGAGTGTACTAGGGCGGGTAGTTTTT. This translates into CAWSVLGRVVF.

In this sample, this clonotype turned up a few times. The genes are TRBV6-2 or TRBV6-3 and TRBJ2-7; D may correspond to TRBD1 or TRBD2 (5 bases each). The V and J ends lost 8 bases and 3 bases respectively, with 11 bases between them. The germline CDR1 and CDR2 sequences are MNHEY and SVGEGT. This CDR3 is built from 12 residues. This CDR3 is CASRDPNYEQYF. The CDR3 DNA reads as TGTGCCAGCCGGGACCCGAACTACGAGCAGTACTTC.

This sequence joins TRBV20-1 and TRBJ1-5; no firm D call. Germline CDR1 reads DFQATT; CDR2 reads SNEGSKA (reference sequence). This CDR3 region has 16 residues. V dropped 0 bases and J dropped 11 bases, with 23 bases sitting between them. CDR3 nucleotide sequence: TGCAGTGCTAGAGATGTTTGGTCGGCCAGCCCTTTGTCCCAGCATTTT. Its translation: CSARDVWSASPLSQHF.

This clonotype has just a few counts. This may stem from a read error, because a much larger clone lies one nucleotide away. The V gene is TRBV9, the J gene TRBJ1-2, with 7 bases aligning to TRBD1. V was clipped by 5 bases and J by 10 bases; unmatched bases: 8. The germline V gene encodes CDR1 SGDLS and CDR2 YYNGEE. The length of the CDR3 is 12 residues. CDR3 sequence reads: CASSATTGDYTF. The CDR3 nucleotides are TGTGCCAGCAGTGCCACTACAGGGGACTACACCTTC.

This clonotype was detected many times. J is TRBJ2-5 and V is TRBV7-9; D tentatively fits TRBD1 or TRBD2 (5 bases each). Germline values: CDR1 SEHNR, CDR2 FQNEAQ (reference sequence). This CDR3 contains 16 residues. Trimming removed 5 bases at V and 1 base at J, with 17 bases between. CDR3 in amino acids: CASSPSGTAIQETQYF. For the CDR3, the DNA is TGTGCCAGCAGCCCGTCTGGGACCGCGATCCAAGAGACCCAGTACTTC.

The V call is TRBV3-1, the J call TRBJ1-6; D remains ambiguous. The CDR3 has 15 amino acids. Germline V gene data show CDR1 as LGHDT and CDR2 as YNNKEL (reference sequence). V was trimmed by 1 base and J by 10 bases, leaving 14 bases between them. CDR3 nucleotide sequence: TGTGCCAGCAGCCAAGGGTGGACCGCAGGATCACCCCTCCACTTT. It encodes CASSQGWTAGSPLHF.

The genes are TRBV28 and TRBJ2-7; 8 bases match TRBD2. V lost 6 bases to trimming and J lost 6 bases; unmatched junction nucleotides: 7. CDR3 length: 13 residues. Germline CDR1 is MDHEN and CDR2 is SYDVKM. In DNA, the CDR3 is TGTGCCAGCAGAAAAACGACTAGCGTCGAGCAGTACTTC. Amino acid sequence: CASRKTTSVEQYF.

The rearrangement joins TRBV2 to TRBJ1-2; 12 bases fit TRBD1. The CDR3 sequence is 15 residues long. Germline V gene lookup returns CDR1 SNHLY and CDR2 FYNNEI. Trimming at V came to 5 bases and at J to 5 bases, leaving 6 bases not matched to a gene. The CDR3 bases are TGTGCCAGCAGTTCCCCGGGACAGGGGGCGTATGGCTACACCTTC. It codes for CASSSPGQGAYGYTF.

The gene calls are TRBV5-1 and TRBJ1-2, with TRBD1 identical over 9 bases. The germline CDR1 and CDR2 sequences are SGHRS and YFSETQ. V shed 1 base and J 0 bases; nucleotides not matched to a gene: 13. The CDR3 spans 19 residues. The chain's CDR3 is CASSLSRDRDPQPNYGYTF. In DNA form, the CDR3 reads TGCGCCAGCAGCTTGTCCCGGGACAGGGACCCACAGCCTAACTATGGCTACACCTTC.

This clonotype was recorded many times. The chain joins TRBV9 to TRBJ1-3; no firm D call. Germline V lookup: CDR1 SGDLS, CDR2 YYNGEE. The CDR3 has 16 residues. Trimming shortened V by 0 bases and J by 3 bases, and 13 bases separated the two germline ends. DNA for the CDR3: TGTGCCAGCAGCGTAGCCGTATCGGTCGGTGGAAACACCATATATTTT. It codes for CASSVAVSVGGNTIYF.

There are many counts of this clonotype. V is TRBV19 and J is TRBJ2-3, with 7 bases identical to TRBD2. Germline V CDR1 and CDR2: LNHDA, SQIVND (reference sequence). J lost 8 bases, V lost 3 bases, and 8 bases had no gene match. The CDR3 consists of 14 residues. The CDR3 DNA follows: TGTGCCAGTAGTATGGCGGGGGTGCAACCTACGCAGTATTTT. Translation: CASSMAGVQPTQYF.

The genes are TRBV4-1 and TRBJ1-1; 9 bases are shared with TRBD1. The V gene's germline CDR1 is MGHRA and CDR2 YSYEKL. There are 15 residues in the CDR3. Losses at the gene ends were 0 bases for V and 8 bases for J; bases not matched to a gene: 7. CDR3 sequence: CASSQDPQGAFEAFF. CDR3 DNA: TGCGCCAGCAGCCAAGACCCACAGGGGGCTTTCGAAGCTTTCTTT.

The chain combines TRBV12-3 or TRBV12-4 with TRBJ1-2; a weak D match, TRBD1 (5 bases). This CDR3 is built from 13 residues. Trimming shortened V by 3 bases and J by 4 bases, and 9 bases separated the two germline ends. The CDR3 bases are TGTGCCAGCAGTTTCGGGACCCTCTATGGCTACACCTTC. Its translation is CASSFGTLYGYTF.

This clonotype was seen only a few times. The gene calls are TRBV6-4 and TRBJ1-2; D perhaps matches TRBD1 (5 bases). In germline, CDR1 is MRHNA, CDR2 SNTAGT. V was clipped by 6 bases and J by 7 bases, with 15 bases between them. The CDR3 length is 13 residues. CDR3 in amino acids: CASRGDHSGGYTF. The CDR3 region has the DNA TGTGCCAGCAGGGGGGACCACTCAGGTGGCTACACCTTC.

The chain recombines TRBV10-3 with TRBJ2-7; TRBD2 matches 8 bases. Trimming took 3 bases from V and 5 from J; bases not matched to a gene: 3. CDR1 ENHRY and CDR2 SYGVKD come from the germline V gene. The CDR3 contains 13 residues. As DNA, the CDR3 is TGTGCCATCAGTGAATTAGCGGGGCACGAGCAGTACTTC. Translated, it gives CAISELAGHEQYF.

The table lists this clonotype with a few counts. This chain joins TRBV24-1 and TRBJ1-2; D is perhaps TRBD1 (5 bases). Trimming pared 3 bases from V and 5 bases from J, leaving 12 bases between. The CDR3 length is 14 residues. CDR1 and CDR2 from the germline V gene are KGHDR and SFDVKD. CDR3 DNA: TGTGCCACCAGTGATGGGGCGATGAGATATGGCTACACCTTC. Amino acids: CATSDGAMRYGYTF.

This clonotype was detected many times. The chain carries TRBV5-1 and TRBJ2-7, with 7 bases fitting TRBD2. The V and J ends lost 0 bases and 0 bases, in that order; junction bases with no gene match: 3. Germline CDR1 is SGHRS and CDR2 is YFSETQ. CDR3 length: 15 residues. The DNA of the CDR3 is TGCGCCAGCAGCTTGGACCGGGAGGCCTCCTACGAGCAGTACTTC. Translated, it gives CASSLDREASYEQYF.

The rearrangement uses TRBV6-1 and TRBJ2-2, with a tentative D call TRBD2 (6 bases). CDR3 length: 14 amino acids. The germline CDR1 and CDR2 sequences are MNHNS and SASEGT. The germline V and J ends were trimmed by 6 bases and 1 base, with 9 bases remaining between them. The CDR3 loop reads CASRGGQNTGELFF. The CDR3 coding sequence is TGTGCCAGCAGGGGAGGTCAGAACACCGGGGAGCTGTTTTTT.

This clonotype was seen ten or more times. This chain uses TRBV20-1 with TRBJ1-6, with D unclear. The CDR3 has 8 residues. Per the germline V gene, CDR1 is DFQATT and CDR2 is SNEGSKA (reference sequence). The CDR3 protein is CSVSPLHF. The CDR3 bases are TGCAGCGTCTCACCCCTCCACTTT.

The CDR3 loop reads CAIIRPKSPLHF. DNA of the CDR3: TGTGCCATCATTCGCCCCAAATCACCCCTCCACTTT. The chain joins TRBV10-3 to TRBJ1-6; D remains ambiguous. The CDR3 length is 12 residues. The V and J ends lost 7 bases and 10 bases respectively, with 11 bases between them. From germline, CDR1 is ENHRY and CDR2 SYGVKD.

This clonotype showed up many times. The V call is TRBV2, the J call TRBJ1-1; D unresolved. The CDR3 is made up of 13 amino acids. V was pared by 5 bases and J by 6 bases, with 13 bases between. CDR1 and CDR2 (germline): SNHLY, FYNNEI. The CDR3 reads CASSLPRDPEAFF. CDR3 in DNA: TGTGCCAGCAGTCTGCCCCGTGATCCTGAAGCTTTCTTT.

This clonotype was observed at least ten times. This chain joins TRBV11-2 and TRBJ1-6, with a tentative D call TRBD1 (6 bases). The CDR3 is 16 residues long. Trimming cost V 4 bases and J 5 bases, with 15 bases left between them. CDR1 SGHAT and CDR2 FQNNGV come from the germline V gene. As DNA, the CDR3 is TGTGCCAGCAGCTCCAGCGGCAGGGGTAATAATTCACCCCTCCACTTT. It specifies CASSSSGRGNNSPLHF.

This clonotype was counted at least ten times. The V call is TRBV7-9, the J call TRBJ2-7; D ambiguous. The V end lost 5 bases, the J end lost 0 bases, and 14 bases lay between the germline ends. The germline CDR1 and CDR2 sequences are SEHNR and FQNEAQ (reference sequence). The CDR3 contains 15 residues. The CDR3: CASSQRRVSSYEQYF. The CDR3 DNA is TGTGCCAGCAGCCAACGTCGGGTAAGCTCCTACGAGCAGTACTTC.

This clonotype was seen a few times. The V and J genes are TRBV12-3 or TRBV12-4 and TRBJ1-5; D gene unclear. CDR3 size: 13 residues. Trimming cost V 2 bases and J 4 bases, with 6 bases left between them. CDR3 nucleotide sequence: TGTGCCAGCAGTTTAAGGATTAATCAGCCCCAGCATTTT. It codes for CASSLRINQPQHF.

This clonotype occurred many times. CDR3 loop: CASSLRGTNYGYTF. The CDR3 coding sequence is TGTGCCAGCAGCTTGAGGGGGACAAACTATGGCTACACCTTC. The chain combines TRBV5-5 with TRBJ1-2, with D maybe TRBD1 (6 bases). This CDR3 region has 14 residues. Germline loops: CDR1 SGHKS, CDR2 YYEKEE (reference sequence). V lost 1 base and J 2 bases, leaving 9 bases between the germline ends. Complete variable domain (other parts from reference TRBV5-5 and TRBJ1-2): DAGVTQSPTHLIKTRGQQVTLRCSPISGHKSVSWYQQVLGQGPQFIFQYYEKEERGRGNFPDRFSARQFPNYSSELNVNALLLGDSALYLCASSLRGTNYGYTFGSGTRLTVV.